This entry lists 17 T cell receptor beta chains sequenced from one sample in a study of blood T cell repertoires in COVID-19. TCRdb keeps only in-frame clones here, not all; method: immunoSEQ multiplex PCR. The table has hundreds of thousands of clones, 86% seen once. Sequencing used peripheral blood. Every receptor here comes from an older woman with COVID-19, enrolled during active disease.

The genes are TRBV12-3 or TRBV12-4 and TRBJ2-2; maybe TRBD1 (5 bases). V lost 6 bases and J lost 15, with 20 bases in between. The CDR3 has 13 amino acids. This CDR3 is CASSLEVGRLMFF. CDR3 coding DNA: TGTGCCAGCAGCCTAGAGGTGGGGCGGTTGATGTTTTTT.

This chain connects TRBV10-1 to TRBJ1-2, with TRBD1 matching over 7 bases. After removal of 3 bases from V and 7 bases from J, the junction contained 11 bases not matched to a gene. Germline V gene sequence: CDR1 WNHNN, CDR2 SYGVQD (reference sequence). The CDR3 length is 15 residues. CDR3 region: CASSDPAAGGSGYTF. The CDR3, as DNA: TGCGCCAGCAGTGACCCCGCCGCAGGGGGTAGTGGCTACACCTTC.

V usage is TRBV10-3 and J usage is TRBJ2-4; perhaps TRBD1 as D (6 bases). Trimming left V 2 bases short and J 0 bases short, with 11 bases between. The CDR3 covers 16 residues. Germline CDR1 and CDR2: ENHRY and SYGVKD. CDR3 bases: TGTGCCATCAGTGAGGGACAGCTCCAAGCCAAAAACATTCAGTACTTC. Its protein product is CAISEGQLQAKNIQYF.

This chain uses TRBV7-9 with TRBJ2-1; D is unclear. Trimming took 6 bases from V and 1 from J, leaving 13 bases between them. This CDR3 spans 15 amino acids. Germline loops: CDR1 SEHNR, CDR2 FQNEAQ (reference sequence). For the CDR3, the DNA is TGTGCCAGCAGAAATAAGATCCTATCCTACAATGAGCAGTTCTTC. Its translation: CASRNKILSYNEQFF.

This clone was picked up a small number of times. The chain links TRBV5-6 to TRBJ1-2; perhaps TRBD1 as D (6 bases). CDR1 and CDR2 (germline): SGHDT, YYEEEE. V lost 8 bases and J 4 bases, leaving 12 bases between the germline ends. The CDR3 contains 12 residues. This CDR3 reads CASSGQRYGYTF. The CDR3 region has the DNA TGTGCCAGTTCCGGACAGCGCTATGGCTACACCTTC.

There are a few counts of this clone. The rearrangement uses TRBV27 and TRBJ1-1; D gene ambiguous. The germline CDR1 and CDR2 sequences are MNHEY and SMNVEV (reference sequence). The CDR3 length is 13 residues. The V end lost 5 bases, the J end lost 1 base, and 8 bases lay between the germline ends. The CDR3 DNA reads TGTGCCAGCAGTCTTACTAGGAACACTGAAGCTTTCTTT. The encoded protein is CASSLTRNTEAFF.

This clone was observed once. Different DNA sequences within this sample yield the same CDR3. The chain couples TRBV3-1 (or the pseudogene TRBV3-2) to TRBJ2-3; TRBD2 agrees at 11 bases. Losses at the gene ends were 1 base for V and 3 bases for J; bases not matched to a gene: 0. CDR1 is LGHDT, CDR2 YNNKEL, per germline (reference sequence). The CDR3 covers 15 residues. The CDR3 here is CASSQGTSGTDTQYF. CDR3 sequence (DNA): TGTGCCAGCAGCCAAGGGACTAGCGGGACAGATACGCAGTATTTT.

The chain combines TRBV15 with TRBJ1-2; 10 nucleotides match TRBD1. Germline trimming cut 8 bases from V and 4 bases from J; bases unmatched to any gene: 1. Germline V gene lookup returns CDR1 LNHNV and CDR2 YYDKDF (reference sequence). The CDR3 length is 12 residues. The CDR3 reads CATGQGGYGYTF. In nucleotides, the CDR3 is TGTGCCACCGGACAGGGGGGCTATGGCTACACCTTC.

The chain carries TRBV5-1 and TRBJ1-4; perhaps TRBD1 as D (6 bases). The germline gives CDR1 SGHRS, CDR2 YFSETQ. Trimming pared 5 bases from V and 0 bases from J, leaving 8 bases between. This CDR3 has 14 amino acids. The CDR3: CASSEGATNEKLFF. The CDR3 DNA follows: TGCGCCAGCAGTGAGGGGGCAACTAATGAAAAACTGTTTTTT.

This rearrangement joins TRBV5-1 to TRBJ2-1; 12 nucleotides align to TRBD1. The germline CDR1 and CDR2 sequences are SGHRS and YFSETQ. The CDR3 covers 18 residues. The V gene end was trimmed by 7 bases and the J gene end by 0 bases; junction bases not matched to a gene: 11. CDR3 protein: CASGRGTGGGGSYNEQFF. The CDR3 DNA reads TGCGCCAGCGGACGCGGGACAGGGGGCGGAGGCTCCTACAATGAGCAGTTCTTC.

This rearrangement joins TRBV7-2 to TRBJ1-2; maybe TRBD1 (6 bases). The CDR3 loop spans 15 amino acids. The germline V gene has CDR1 SGHTA and CDR2 FQGNSA. Deletions cut 1 base from V and 8 bases from J, with 17 bases between. This CDR3 is CASSLGGQGKLGYTF. In DNA, the CDR3 is TGTGCCAGCAGCTTAGGGGGGCAGGGGAAGTTGGGCTACACCTTC.

This sequence joins TRBV4-2 and TRBJ2-2; TRBD1 agrees at 8 bases. CDR1 and CDR2 (germline): LGHNA, YNFKEQ. The length of the CDR3 is 14 residues. Unmatched junction bases numbered 1, after V lost 0 bases and J lost 7 bases. The CDR3 loop is CASSQDGTGGELFF. As DNA, the CDR3 is TGTGCCAGCAGCCAAGATGGGACAGGCGGGGAGCTGTTTTTT.

The chain couples TRBV6-5 to TRBJ1-2; 9 bases agree with TRBD1. Germline CDR1 is MNHEY and CDR2 is SVGAGI. With V trimmed by 7 bases and J by 6 bases, 9 bases remained unmatched. The CDR3 consists of 14 residues. The DNA for the CDR3 is TGTGCCAGCAAGAGGACAGGGGTATTTGATGGCTACACCTTC. Protein sequence: CASKRTGVFDGYTF.

The gene calls are TRBV10-1 and TRBJ2-7; 8 positions agree with TRBD1. CDR1 and CDR2 (germline): WNHNN, SYGVQD (reference sequence). The CDR3 covers 14 residues. V lost 5 bases and J lost 0; bases outside the gene matches: 3. This CDR3 reads CASSRQGSSYEQYF. The DNA of the CDR3 is TGCGCCAGCAGTCGACAGGGGAGCTCCTACGAGCAGTACTTC.

The chain joins TRBV7-8 to TRBJ1-4; 9 bases fit TRBD1. From germline, CDR1 is SGHVS and CDR2 FQNEAQ. Germline trimming cut 5 bases from V and 6 bases from J; bases unmatched to any gene: 1. This CDR3 spans 13 amino acids. CDR3 residues: CASSRDRDEKLFF. In nucleotides, the CDR3 is TGTGCCAGCAGCCGGGACAGGGATGAAAAACTGTTTTTT.

V and J are TRBV4-2 and TRBJ2-3; D remains unclear. CDR3 size: 15 residues. V lost 3 bases to trimming and J lost 6 bases, with 16 bases between them. Germline V lookup: CDR1 LGHNA, CDR2 YNFKEQ. The CDR3 loop reads CASSQAPVEADTQYF. The DNA for the CDR3 is TGTGCCAGCAGCCAGGCTCCCGTAGAGGCGGATACGCAGTATTTT.

The V gene is TRBV6-6, the J gene TRBJ1-4; D is ambiguous. Trimming removed 6 bases at V and 2 bases at J, with 16 bases between. There are 16 residues in the CDR3. Per germline, CDR1 MNHNY and CDR2 SVGAGI (reference sequence). The CDR3 here is CASRISVEVTNEKLFF. The DNA for the CDR3 is TGTGCCAGCAGAATCTCGGTAGAGGTCACTAATGAAAAACTGTTTTTT.